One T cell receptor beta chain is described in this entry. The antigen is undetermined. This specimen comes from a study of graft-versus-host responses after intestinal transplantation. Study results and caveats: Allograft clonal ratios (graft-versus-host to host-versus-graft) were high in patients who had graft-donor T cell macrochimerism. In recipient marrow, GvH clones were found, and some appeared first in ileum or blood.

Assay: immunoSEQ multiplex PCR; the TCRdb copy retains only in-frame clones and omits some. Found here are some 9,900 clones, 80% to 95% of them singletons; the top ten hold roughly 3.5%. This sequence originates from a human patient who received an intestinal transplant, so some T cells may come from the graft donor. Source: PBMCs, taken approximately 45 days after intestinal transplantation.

CDR3 coding DNA: TGTGCCAGCAGTTTAGGAGGTTCAGTCCCGAGCTACAATGAGCAGTTCTTC. Amino acids: CASSLGGSVPSYNEQFF. This chain connects TRBV27 to TRBJ2-1, with a tentative D call TRBD2 (5 bases). With 2 bases removed from V and 3 bases from J, the gap between germline ends came to 17 bases. Germline CDR1 is MNHEY and CDR2 is SMNVEV (reference sequence). The CDR3 has 17 amino acids.